This TCR beta chain was retrieved from a study of OX40 agonist ivuxolimab in advanced cancers. The overall study: At about 82% male, the cohort had a mean age of around 56 years, ranging from roughly 20 to 80.

Germline V gene lookup returns CDR1 MNHEY and CDR2 SMNVEV (reference sequence). Trimming shortened V by 1 base and J by 4 bases, and 11 bases separated the two germline ends. This CDR3 is built from 15 residues. General study points: Clonal expansion in partial responders at 0.1-3.0 mg/kg ranked among the lowest.

TCRdb's copy holds only in-frame clones and misses some; the assay was immunoSEQ multiplex PCR. This sample has tens of thousands of clones; roughly 91% occur once, and the top ten carry 0.25% to 0.35%. In regard to this clone: Its cognate antigen is unknown.

This sample comprised CD4+ or CD8+ T cells sorted from blood, obtained in a trial of the OX40 agonist ivuxolimab. The chain recombines TRBV27 with TRBJ2-1, with D unclear. This TCR derives from an adult with an advanced solid tumor such as melanoma, head and neck, liver or kidney cancer. CDR3 coding DNA: TGTGCCAGCAGTTTATATAAGAGCATTTACAATGAGCAGTTCTTC. It encodes CASSLYKSIYNEQFF.